This T cell receptor (beta chain) was identified in a study of blood T cell repertoires in COVID-19 (dated by TCRdb to the early 2020s). Concerning the study at large: Collaborator samples came from the United States, Italy and Spain and covered acute and convalescent phases of COVID-19. Samples came from the ongoing ImmuneRACE study (first 160 participants) plus 1,254 subjects from 6 global collaborators. The dataset comprised deeply sampled blood TCRbeta repertoires from subjects exposed to, actively infected with, or recovered from COVID-19. The material from the prospective study consisted of cDNA or gDNA derived from T cells, B-cell-depleted T cells, or PBMCs. The repertoires were released in a freely available public database intended as a resource for research on the immune response to SARS-CoV-2. The sample metadata nearly always contained a de-identified subject ID, COVID-19 status, age in years and sex. HLA class I and class II types, where available, came from metadata supplied by the sample provider rather than from assay-based typing. General conclusions and limits of the study: How much clinical and demographic metadata was included differed by source and by participant, and the metadata was provided uncurated.

TCRbeta CDR3 regions were amplified from genomic DNA by means of the immunoSEQ Assay, a bias-controlled multiplex PCR. Under the source paper's analysis protocol: The number of nucleated cells in each sample was estimated from the amplification of reference gene primers within the assay. To quantify the absolute abundance of each unique TCRbeta CDR3 rearrangement, sequence reads were collapsed and filtered. For each sample, productive Simpson clonality was calculated as the square root of Simpson's diversity index over productive rearrangements. TCRdb limited this immuneACCESS table to in-frame rearrangements with V and J called. A share of clones is missing; checked studies link under half to unresolved V genes, and the rest is unexplained. V, J and clone size are those of that table, while D and trimming were read from the DNA. For this sample there are over 250,000 clones; 70% to 90% appear just once. The top ten hold 9.5% to 15% of the sample.

The collaborating institutions used their own protocols to collect whole blood in K2EDTA tubes. Collaborator samples were shipped for TCRbeta analysis as frozen whole blood, isolated PBMCs, or DNA extracted from either sample type. Note on this clone: There is no known antigen for this receptor. Within one base of it there is no much larger clone, and no base qualities were kept.

The germline V gene encodes CDR1 ENHRY and CDR2 SYGVKD. The trim is 8 bases for V and 1 base for J, with a gap of 11 bases between the germline ends. The CDR3, from cysteine to phenylalanine, totals 13 residues. Left in the record is the CDR3 DNA by itself, 39 bases read in frame from the first base. The sequence joins TRBV10-3 to TRBJ1-1, with a weak D call of TRBD1 (6 bases match). The TCR comes from a woman aged 60-75 years with acute or convalescent COVID-19. Sequences were obtained from peripheral blood. The CDR3 here reads CAIPRGSNTEAFF. Read as DNA, the sequence is TGTGCCATCCCGAGGGGGTCGAACACTGAAGCTTTCTTT.